These 23 T cell receptor beta chains share one sample of origin, sequenced in a study of blood T cell repertoires in COVID-19. The table came from immunoSEQ multiplex PCR; TCRdb's copy has only in-frame clones and leaves some out. This table has under 200,000 clones, 75% to 90% appearing once. Sequencing input: PBMCs or T cells enriched from blood (not recorded which). The receptors derive from a woman aged 18-30 years who had recovered from COVID-19.

The chain uses TRBV4-1 and TRBJ1-1, with TRBD1 matching over 8 bases. Germline loops: CDR1 MGHRA, CDR2 YSYEKL. The junction had 10 bases not matched to a gene; V was cut back by 1 base and J by 9 bases. The CDR3 spans 15 residues. The CDR3 bases are TGCGCCAGCAGCCAAGGAACCACACAGGGGGAGAAAGCTTTCTTT. This sequence encodes CASSQGTTQGEKAFF.

V is TRBV19 and J is TRBJ2-1; 9 nucleotides agree with TRBD1. V dropped 7 bases and J dropped 6; count of bases not matched to a gene: 7. The CDR3 has 14 residues. Germline V gene sequence: CDR1 LNHDA, CDR2 SQIVND (reference sequence). The CDR3 is CASKQGTGINEQFF. CDR3 DNA sequence: TGTGCCAGTAAACAAGGGACAGGGATCAATGAGCAGTTCTTC.

V is TRBV5-8 and J is TRBJ1-1; 7 bases are shared with TRBD1. Germline V CDR1 and CDR2: SGHTS, YDEGEE. Trimming removed 3 bases from V and 0 bases from J; junction bases left unmatched: 11. The CDR3 extends over 17 amino acids. The CDR3 sequence: CASSWRGLLVMNTEAFF. The CDR3 DNA reads as TGTGCCAGCAGCTGGAGGGGGCTGTTGGTTATGAACACTGAAGCTTTCTTT. The variable domain in full, completed from reference TRBV5-8 and TRBJ1-1, reads EAGVTQSPTHLIKTRGQQATLRCSPISGHTSVYWYQQALGLGLQFLLWYDEGEERNRGNFPPRFSGRQFPNYSSELNVNALELEDSALYLCASSWRGLLVMNTEAFFGQGTRLTVV.

The chain couples TRBV30 to TRBJ2-4, with D perhaps TRBD1 (6 bases). This CDR3 contains 18 residues. CDR1 is GTSNPN and CDR2 is SVGIG in the germline V gene (reference sequence). V was cut by 3 bases and J by 1 base, with 22 bases left in between. The chain's CDR3 is CAWSVGFPGAVAKNIQYF. CDR3 DNA: TGTGCCTGGAGCGTGGGATTCCCAGGGGCGGTGGCCAAAAACATTCAGTACTTC.

DNA of the CDR3: TGTGCCAGCAGCCCGATAGCTAGCGTATACAATGAGCAGTTCTTC. It encodes CASSPIASVYNEQFF. The chain links TRBV7-9 to TRBJ2-1; D is perhaps TRBD2 (6 bases). Per germline, CDR1 SEHNR and CDR2 FQNEAQ (reference sequence). The CDR3 spans 15 residues. V was pared by 5 bases and J by 4 bases, with 15 bases between.

This chain links TRBV6-6 with TRBJ2-3; the D is unclear. The V gene's germline CDR1 is MNHNY and CDR2 SVGAGI (reference sequence). The CDR3 consists of 15 residues. With 2 bases removed from V and 2 bases from J, the gap between germline ends came to 11 bases. CDR3 in amino acids: CASSYRGLNTDTQYF. CDR3 sequence (DNA): TGTGCCAGCAGTTACCGCGGTCTCAACACAGATACGCAGTATTTT.

The V and J genes are TRBV19 and TRBJ2-1, with TRBD2 identical over 9 bases. Germline V gene sequence: CDR1 LNHDA, CDR2 SQIVND (reference sequence). This CDR3 is 16 amino acids long. J was trimmed by 6 bases and V by 5 bases; bases with no gene match: 11. This CDR3 reads CASSDLAGRRLNEQFF. CDR3 coding DNA: TGTGCCAGTAGTGATCTAGCGGGAAGGCGGCTCAATGAGCAGTTCTTC.

This clone was seen just once. The sample holds other DNA sequences that translate to the same CDR3. This chain uses TRBV2 with TRBJ2-1; 15 nucleotides agree with TRBD2. V shed 6 bases, J shed 0 bases, and the junction held 0 bases outside the gene matches. Per germline, CDR1 SNHLY and CDR2 FYNNEI. The CDR3 spans 16 residues. CDR3 in DNA: TGTGCCAGCAGGGGACTAGCGGGAGGCTCCTACAATGAGCAGTTCTTC. Translation gives CASRGLAGGSYNEQFF.

The chain is built from TRBV11-2 and TRBJ1-4; 9 positions agree with TRBD1. V shed 1 base, J shed 5 bases, and the junction held 2 bases outside the gene matches. Germline V gene data show CDR1 as SGHAT and CDR2 as FQNNGV. There are 15 residues in the CDR3. The CDR3 DNA is TGTGCCAGCAGCTTAGTCGGGACAGGGAATGAAAAACTGTTTTTT. Residues: CASSLVGTGNEKLFF.

The J gene is TRBJ2-3, the V gene TRBV9, with TRBD1 identical over 11 bases. The CDR3 loop spans 15 amino acids. The J segment lost 5 bases and the V segment lost 7 bases, leaving 9 bases of the junction unmatched. Germline V gene lookup returns CDR1 SGDLS and CDR2 YYNGEE. The CDR3 DNA is TGTGCCAGCGGACAGGGGGCGGCTAATTTAGATACGCAGTATTTT. Translated, it gives CASGQGAANLDTQYF. The full variable domain, completed using reference TRBV9 and TRBJ2-3, is DSGVTQTPKHLITATGQRVTLRCSPRSGDLSVYWYQQSLDQGLQFLIQYYNGEERAKGNILERFSAQQFPDLHSELNLSSLELGDSALYFCASGQGAANLDTQYFGPGTRLTVL.

V is TRBV7-2 and J is TRBJ2-3; 7 positions agree with TRBD2. The germline V gene encodes CDR1 SGHTA and CDR2 FQGNSA. The CDR3 consists of 14 residues. The V and J ends lost 3 bases and 1 base, in that order; junction bases with no gene match: 1. This chain's CDR3 is CASSFGGGTDTQYF. The CDR3 nucleotides read TGTGCCAGCAGCTTTGGGGGGGGCACAGATACGCAGTATTTT.

This sequence joins TRBV6-5 and TRBJ2-1; no definite D call. The CDR3 is made up of 14 amino acids. V was trimmed by 8 bases and J by 7 bases, leaving 18 bases between them. Per the germline V gene, CDR1 is MNHEY and CDR2 is SVGAGI. CDR3 bases: TGTGCCAGCCGGGTGTCTGGAGTCCAGAATGAGCAGTTCTTC. This codes for CASRVSGVQNEQFF.

This chain links TRBV6-2 or TRBV6-3 with TRBJ2-7; 7 positions match TRBD2. CDR1 MNHEY and CDR2 SVGEGT come from the germline V gene. J gave up 4 bases and V 0 bases, and 12 bases lay outside the gene matches. The CDR3 has 17 residues. The CDR3 region has the DNA TGTGCCAGCAGTTACTCGGAGCTAGCGGAGAGAATTTACGAGCAGTACTTC. Translating it yields CASSYSELAERIYEQYF.

The gene calls are TRBV5-5 and TRBJ2-1; D might be TRBD1 (6 bases). The CDR3 is 17 amino acids. The V gene's germline CDR1 is SGHKS and CDR2 YYEKEE (reference sequence). The V gene lost 0 bases and the J gene lost 6 bases, with 19 bases spanning the gap. The CDR3 protein is CASSLDVMAGRGNEQFF. The DNA for the CDR3 is TGTGCCAGCAGCTTGGACGTTATGGCGGGCAGGGGCAATGAGCAGTTCTTC.

V usage is TRBV7-2 and J usage is TRBJ1-6; a weak D match, TRBD1 (6 bases). The CDR3 totals 14 residues. The V gene lost 7 bases and the J gene lost 9 bases, with 16 bases spanning the gap. The germline CDR1 and CDR2 sequences are SGHTA and FQGNSA. The DNA for the CDR3 is TGTGCCAGCACCCCCTCCAGGGGCAGTTCACCCCTCCACTTT. Translated: CASTPSRGSSPLHF.

The chain has TRBV27 and TRBJ2-2, with 14 bases fitting TRBD2. Germline V lookup: CDR1 MNHEY, CDR2 SMNVEV (reference sequence). V was clipped by 6 bases and J by 7 bases; unmatched bases: 10. CDR3 length: 17 amino acids. CDR3 DNA sequence: TGTGCCAGCAGGAACTGGGGACTAGCGGGAGCGGTCGGGGAGCTGTTTTTT. This encodes CASRNWGLAGAVGELFF.

CDR3 sequence (DNA): TGTGCCAGCAGTTTCCTACCGGGTCCCCGGGGTAATGAAAAACTGTTTTTT. Encoded protein: CASSFLPGPRGNEKLFF. The chain uses TRBV27 and TRBJ1-4; the D is unclear. Trimming removed 3 bases from V and 4 bases from J, with 18 bases in between. The CDR3 is 17 amino acids. Germline V gives CDR1 MNHEY, CDR2 SMNVEV (reference sequence).

This sequence joins TRBV2 and TRBJ1-1; the match to TRBD1 covers 7 bases. The CDR3 sequence is 13 residues long. V dropped 11 bases and J dropped 1; count of bases not matched to a gene: 7. Germline V gene data show CDR1 as SNHLY and CDR2 as FYNNEI. CDR3 nucleotides: TGTGCCTCTACCGGGACAGAGAACACTGAAGCTTTCTTT. Its protein product is CASTGTENTEAFF.

The gene calls are TRBV6-1 and TRBJ1-6; 9 positions agree with TRBD1. Looked up from germline, CDR1 is MNHNS and CDR2 is SASEGT. The J segment lost 0 bases and the V segment lost 4 bases, leaving 7 bases of the junction unmatched. The CDR3 is 18 residues long. The chain's CDR3 is CASSAEGTGTSYNSPLHF. DNA of the CDR3: TGTGCCAGCAGTGCGGAAGGGACAGGGACCTCCTATAATTCACCCCTCCACTTT.

This chain connects TRBV14 to TRBJ2-7; TRBD1 matches 9 bases. Losses at the gene ends were 7 bases for V and 6 bases for J; bases not matched to a gene: 4. CDR3 length: 12 amino acids. CDR1 is SGHDN, CDR2 FVKESK, per germline. CDR3 sequence reads: CASNRGQGEQYF. CDR3 DNA: TGTGCCAGCAACCGGGGACAGGGCGAGCAGTACTTC.

This sequence joins TRBV6-6 and TRBJ1-4; D gene ambiguous. V gave up 8 bases and J gave up 5 bases, with 12 bases separating them. This CDR3 comprises 13 residues. Germline CDR1 and CDR2: MNHNY and SVGAGI (reference sequence). The CDR3 DNA is TGTGCCAGCGCTGGTCAGGCCAATGAAAAACTGTTTTTT. It specifies CASAGQANEKLFF.

V is TRBV25-1 and J is TRBJ1-2; 8 bases line up with TRBD1. Germline V lookup: CDR1 MGHDK, CDR2 SYGVNS. The V and J ends lost 2 bases and 7 bases, in that order; junction bases with no gene match: 6. The CDR3 extends over 14 amino acids. The CDR3 DNA reads TGTGCCAGCAGTGAACCCAGGGGGCGAGTTGGCTACACCTTC. Translation gives CASSEPRGRVGYTF.

CDR3 region: CASSQDWQAEQFF. The CDR3 DNA reads as TGCGCCAGCAGCCAAGACTGGCAGGCTGAGCAGTTCTTC. The chain recombines TRBV4-3 with TRBJ2-1; D remains unclear. V gave up 0 bases and J gave up 9 bases, with 9 bases separating them. Germline CDR1 and CDR2: LGHNA and YSLEER. CDR3 length equals 13 residues.